This TCR beta chain is from a study of shared clonotypes between healthy human individuals. Clones were sequenced by immunoSEQ multiplex PCR, and TCRdb holds only the in-frame ones, with some missing. The profile shows some 2,000,000 clones, 85% to 95% of them singletons. Between the trimmed V and J ends, which lost 8 bases and 0 bases, there was a span of 11 bases. Germline-derived CDR1 and CDR2 are MDHEN and SYDVKM. The CDR3 contains 15 residues. This chain uses TRBV28 with TRBJ2-6; D uncertain. The sequencing input was naive CD4+ T cells sorted from blood. As to subset: CD45RA+ positively selected. This clonotype was obtained from a man between 18 and 29 years old in good health. The CDR3 DNA sequence: TGTGCCAGCGCCCAGGCTAGCTCTGGGGCCAACGTCCTGACTTTC. This translates into CASAQASSGANVLTF.